Listed here is a single TCR beta chain. Its antigen is unidentified. Controls came from buffy coats of healthy blood donors. Using immunoSEQ multiplex PCR, the repertoire was profiled, and TCRdb retains in-frame clones only, with some absent. The table lists approximately 30,000 clones, roughly 81% of them singletons. Trimming pared 1 base from V and 2 bases from J, leaving 6 bases between. Germline V gene data show CDR1 as MGHRA and CDR2 as YSYEKL. The CDR3 extends over 14 amino acids. The data originate from a study of STAT5B mutations in CD4+ large granular lymphocyte leukemia. Study findings and constraints: CD4-sorted patient repertoires seemed more clonal than healthy CD4+ repertoires. 8/27 top patient clones versus 2/35 control clones were TRBV06-family. Higher CD4+ than CD8+ T-LGLL clonality might reflect small sample size.

The receptor's source is a human donor in good health. The chain joins TRBV4-1 to TRBJ1-5, with D perhaps TRBD1 (6 bases). The sample taken for sequencing was CD4+ T cells from blood buffy coats. The CDR3 reads CASSQGQGNQPQHF. The CDR3 DNA reads as TGCGCCAGCAGCCAAGGACAGGGCAATCAGCCCCAGCATTTT.